This entry is about one T cell receptor beta chain. Its antigen is not known. The sample is drawn from a study of early T cells in non-severe SARS-CoV-2 infection. Study information: The authors sequenced bulk RNA from unsorted whole blood, leaving chains unpaired.

Each single cDNA molecule received a unique molecular identifier. A single record per CDR3 protein comes from TCRdb applying MiXCR to the 5' RACE reads. The data hold tens of thousands of distinct CDR3 sequences, with over 11% observed a single time. Whole-study findings and limits: VDJdb matching skewed toward anti-spike CD8 responses, missing private and CD4 specificities.

Sequenced input: whole blood. This TCR came from an adult who was a healthcare worker with PCR-confirmed SARS-CoV-2 infection or an uninfected control (not recorded which).

Here the CDR3 reads CASSFGRADTQYF. In DNA form, the CDR3 reads TGTGCCAGCAGCTTTGGTCGGGCAGATACGCAGTATTTT. The genes are TRBV5-5 and TRBJ2-3; no reliable D call. Germline CDR1 reads SGHKS; CDR2 reads YYEKEE (reference sequence). The CDR3 consists of 13 residues. Trimming pared 2 bases from V and 4 bases from J, leaving 8 bases between.